The subject of this entry is one T cell receptor (beta chain). Its cognate antigen is unknown. Using its own MiXCR run on the 5' RACE reads, TCRdb lists one record per CDR3 protein. The sample consists of hundreds of thousands of distinct CDR3 sequences, 10% to 15% of them appearing once. The data are from a study of T cells after yellow fever vaccination. General study findings and limits: Overlap between CD4 and CD8 compartments was detected for a small share of clonotypes.

The source is a man aged 25 to 40 who received the YFV17D yellow fever vaccine. The source was PBMCs, collected on the day of the yellow fever booster vaccination.

The CDR3 DNA is TGCAGCGTTGTGACTAGCGGGAGCGTGGTAGCCCAGTACTTC. Residues: CSVVTSGSVVAQYF. This chain links TRBV29-1 with TRBJ2-5, with 12 bases identical to TRBD2. This CDR3 has 14 residues. Germline values: CDR1 SQVTM, CDR2 ANQGSEA. After removal of 4 bases from V and 9 bases from J, the junction contained 9 bases not matched to a gene.